This T cell receptor beta chain was captured in a study of vaccination and CD4 T cells after COVID-19. For the study at large: Investigators took post-vaccine samples a median roughly 72 days after dose two, within a range of 14 to 241. Regarding the study as a whole: The study examined relatively few convalescent patients and included no early post-infection timepoints.

The time point: late sampling 161 to 241 days after vaccination in three convalescent patients. Treatment given: roughly 11-day PBMC culture with coronavirus spike peptide pools or control peptides (ViraFEST assay). Scientists ran DNA taken from cultured CD4+ T cells through the Oncomine TCR Beta short-read assay for sequencing. TCRdb recomputed calls from the PCR reads with MiXCR, one row per CDR3 protein. The data show over 20,000 distinct CDR3 sequences, 30% seen once. V shed 6 bases, J shed 1 base, and the junction held 6 bases outside the gene matches. Looked up from germline, CDR1 is MDHEN and CDR2 is SYDVKM. This CDR3 spans 14 amino acids. This clonotype was observed a handful of times. Its antigen is currently unknown.

This sequence originates from a human donor who had recovered from COVID-19. Sequenced here: CD4+ T cells from blood, cultured in vitro, sampled about 7 months after SARS-CoV-2 vaccination. This sequence joins TRBV28 and TRBJ2-7; 7 bases are shared with TRBD2. CDR3 loop: CASSLGGWSYEQYF. The CDR3 DNA sequence: TGTGCCAGCAGCCTGGGAGGGTGGTCCTACGAGCAGTACTTC.